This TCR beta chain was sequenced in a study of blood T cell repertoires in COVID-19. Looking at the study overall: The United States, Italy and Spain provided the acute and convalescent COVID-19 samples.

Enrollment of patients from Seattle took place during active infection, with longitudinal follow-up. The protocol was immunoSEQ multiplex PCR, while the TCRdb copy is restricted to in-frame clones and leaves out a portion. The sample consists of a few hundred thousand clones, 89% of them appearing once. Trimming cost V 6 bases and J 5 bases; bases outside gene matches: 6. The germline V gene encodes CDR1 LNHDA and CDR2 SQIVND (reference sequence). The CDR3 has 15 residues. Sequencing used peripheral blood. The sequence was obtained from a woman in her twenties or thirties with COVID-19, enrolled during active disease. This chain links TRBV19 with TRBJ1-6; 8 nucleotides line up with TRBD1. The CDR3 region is CASRPGQGHNSPLHF. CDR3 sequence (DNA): TGTGCCAGTAGGCCCGGACAGGGCCATAATTCACCCCTCCACTTT.